This entry lists 27 T cell receptor beta chains sequenced from one sample in a study of cytomegalovirus exposure and HLA in healthy donors. Clones were sequenced by immunoSEQ multiplex PCR, and TCRdb holds only the in-frame ones, with some missing. The data contain 250,000 to 400,000 clones, around 90% of them singletons. Source material: PBMCs. These receptors all come from a man aged 30 to 39 in good health and CMV-seronegative.

The rearrangement uses TRBV5-6 and TRBJ2-4; D is uncertain. Germline CDR1 and CDR2: SGHDT and YYEEEE. The CDR3 consists of 12 residues. V was clipped by 0 bases and J by 14 bases, with 12 bases between them. CDR3 in amino acids: CASSLGGAPEYF. CDR3 DNA sequence: TGTGCCAGCAGCTTGGGAGGCGCGCCAGAGTACTTC.

The V and J genes are TRBV5-6 and TRBJ2-7; the match to TRBD1 covers 7 bases. From germline, CDR1 is SGHDT and CDR2 YYEEEE. CDR3 length: 15 amino acids. Losses at the gene ends were 3 bases for V and 3 bases for J; bases not matched to a gene: 9. DNA of the CDR3: TGTGCCAGCAGCTCGCCCCCGGGACAGCGCTACGAGCAGTACTTC. Its protein product is CASSSPPGQRYEQYF. Looking up the rest from reference TRBV5-6 and TRBJ2-7 gives the full variable domain: DAGVTQSPTHLIKTRGQQVTLRCSPKSGHDTVSWYQQALGQGPQFIFQYYEEEERQRGNFPDRFSGHQFPNYSSELNVNALLLGDSALYLCASSSPPGQRYEQYFGPGTRLTVT.

This chain joins TRBV18 and TRBJ1-6, with 10 bases fitting TRBD1. Per the germline V gene, CDR1 is KGHSH and CDR2 is LQKENI. Losses at the gene ends were 6 bases for V and 7 bases for J; bases not matched to a gene: 9. The CDR3 is 16 residues long. The CDR3 loop reads CASSPVRTGGNSPLHF. DNA of the CDR3: TGTGCCAGCTCTCCAGTCCGGACAGGGGGGAATTCACCCCTCCACTTT.

V gene TRBV5-5 combines with J gene TRBJ2-7; 7 positions agree with TRBD1. The V segment lost 2 bases and the J segment 1 base; nucleotides outside the gene matches: 3. From germline, CDR1 is SGHKS and CDR2 YYEKEE (reference sequence). This CDR3 is built from 14 residues. The CDR3 here is CASSFSGQSYEQYF. The CDR3 DNA sequence: TGTGCCAGCAGCTTTTCGGGACAGTCCTACGAGCAGTACTTC.

The V and J genes are TRBV7-9 and TRBJ2-1, with 8 bases that match TRBD2. Germline trimming cut 1 base from V and 11 bases from J; bases unmatched to any gene: 10. CDR3 length: 15 amino acids. Germline values: CDR1 SEHNR, CDR2 FQNEAQ (reference sequence). The DNA of the CDR3 is TGTGCCAGCAGCTTAGATTTAGTGGCGGGGGGTAAGCAGTTCTTC. Amino acids: CASSLDLVAGGKQFF.

This chain uses TRBV19 with TRBJ2-7; 10 bases are shared with TRBD1. There are 15 residues in the CDR3. CDR1 LNHDA and CDR2 SQIVND come from the germline V gene (reference sequence). The J segment lost 3 bases and the V segment lost 4 bases, leaving 6 bases of the junction unmatched. CDR3 DNA sequence: TGTGCCAGTAGTACCATGGACAGGGGGGTCTACGAGCAGTACTTC. This encodes CASSTMDRGVYEQYF.

The chain recombines TRBV16 with TRBJ1-1; tentative D call: TRBD1 (6 bases). The germline CDR1 and CDR2 sequences are KGHSY and FQNENV. Trimming cost V 2 bases and J 0 bases, with 7 bases left between them. This CDR3 spans 14 amino acids. The CDR3: CASSQGTMNTEAFF. In DNA, the CDR3 is TGTGCCAGCAGCCAAGGGACAATGAACACTGAAGCTTTCTTT.

The chain combines TRBV18 with TRBJ1-2; maybe TRBD1 (5 bases). Trimming shortened V by 4 bases and J by 4 bases, and 13 bases separated the two germline ends. CDR1 and CDR2 from the germline V gene are KGHSH and LQKENI. The CDR3 is 14 amino acids. The CDR3 region has the DNA TGTGCCAGCTCACTAGGACACGATGGCTATGGCTACACCTTC. Translating gives CASSLGHDGYGYTF.

V gene TRBV14 combines with J gene TRBJ2-3; D gene ambiguous. This CDR3 spans 11 amino acids. V lost 1 base, J lost 7 bases, and 3 bases lay in between. Per germline, CDR1 SGHDN and CDR2 FVKESK. The CDR3 reads CASSQVNTQYF. In nucleotides, the CDR3 is TGTGCCAGCAGCCAAGTTAATACGCAGTATTTT.

The chain carries TRBV9 and TRBJ2-1; a weak D match, TRBD1 (6 bases). Germline-derived CDR1 and CDR2 are SGDLS and YYNGEE. This CDR3 contains 14 residues. V was shortened by 6 bases and J by 2 bases, with 12 bases between the two germline ends. In nucleotides, the CDR3 is TGTGCCAGCAACCCGGGACACCCCTACAATGAGCAGTTCTTC. It is translated as CASNPGHPYNEQFF.

The chain links TRBV5-4 to TRBJ1-1; TRBD1 matches at 7 bases. V dropped 4 bases and J dropped 10; count of bases not matched to a gene: 7. The CDR3 contains 12 residues. The germline V gene has CDR1 SGHNT and CDR2 YYREEE (reference sequence). In DNA, the CDR3 is TGTGCCAGCAGCGAAGACAGGGTAGGAGCTTTCTTT. Amino acids: CASSEDRVGAFF.

This rearrangement joins TRBV6-5 to TRBJ2-5; TRBD1 aligns across 8 bases. Germline V gives CDR1 MNHEY, CDR2 SVGAGI. V shed 5 bases and J 4 bases; nucleotides not matched to a gene: 6. The CDR3 spans 14 residues. The CDR3 DNA is TGTGCCAGCAGTCCGCCGGACAGGGCAGAGACCCAGTACTTC. Protein: CASSPPDRAETQYF.

The chain employs TRBV5-5 and TRBJ1-4; possible D gene TRBD1, 5 bases. CDR1 SGHKS and CDR2 YYEKEE come from the germline V gene (reference sequence). Trimming took off 0 bases at V and 1 base at J, with 7 bases between the two ends. This CDR3 is 15 amino acids long. DNA for the CDR3: TGTGCCAGCAGCTTGGGGACACAAACTAATGAAAAACTGTTTTTT. Encoded protein: CASSLGTQTNEKLFF.

V is TRBV27 and J is TRBJ1-5, with 11 bases aligning to TRBD1. Germline-derived CDR1 and CDR2 are MNHEY and SMNVEV (reference sequence). The CDR3 sequence is 19 residues long. With V trimmed by 6 bases and J by 1 base, 14 bases remained unmatched. The CDR3: CASSPRTGGSGRSNQPQHF. The CDR3 DNA is TGTGCCAGCAGCCCTCGGACAGGGGGCTCTGGTAGAAGCAATCAGCCCCAGCATTTT.

The gene calls are TRBV19 and TRBJ1-1; the match to TRBD1 covers 7 bases. V trimming: 6 bases; J trimming: 3 bases; junction bases outside the gene matches: 4. The CDR3 is 13 residues long. CDR1 and CDR2 from the germline V gene are LNHDA and SQIVND (reference sequence). The CDR3 sequence: CASRRQGDTEAFF. The DNA of the CDR3 is TGTGCCAGTAGGAGACAGGGTGACACTGAAGCTTTCTTT. Full variable domain (outside the CDR3, taken from reference TRBV19 and TRBJ1-1): DGGITQSPKYLFRKEGQNVTLSCEQNLNHDAMYWYRQDPGQGLRLIYYSQIVNDFQKGDIAEGYSVSREKKESFPLTVTSAQKNPTAFYLCASRRQGDTEAFFGQGTRLTVV.

The chain is built from TRBV5-4 and TRBJ2-6, with 7 bases identical to TRBD1. The CDR3 has 15 residues. CDR1 and CDR2 from the germline V gene are SGHNT and YYREEE (reference sequence). V trimming: 2 bases; J trimming: 3 bases; junction bases outside the gene matches: 2. The CDR3 reads CASSLTGVGANVLTF. CDR3 DNA: TGTGCCAGCAGCTTAACAGGGGTTGGGGCCAACGTCCTGACTTTC.

The rearrangement joins TRBV6-5 to TRBJ1-2, with TRBD1 matching over 7 bases. With V trimmed by 7 bases and J by 5 bases, 10 bases remained unmatched. The CDR3 is 14 amino acids. CDR1 MNHEY and CDR2 SVGAGI come from the germline V gene. The CDR3 coding sequence is TGTGCCAGCACCTCTCAGGGGGATAGGTATGGCTACACCTTC. Its translation is CASTSQGDRYGYTF.

The chain combines TRBV4-3 with TRBJ2-7, with 12 bases matching TRBD1. The CDR3 loop spans 18 amino acids. Germline loops: CDR1 LGHNA, CDR2 YSLEER. Trimming cost V 4 bases and J 3 bases; bases outside gene matches: 13. This CDR3 reads CASSLGFPGQGARYEQYF. CDR3 bases: TGCGCCAGCAGCCTTGGATTTCCGGGACAGGGGGCCCGCTACGAGCAGTACTTC.

The chain uses TRBV20-1 and TRBJ2-1; D remains unclear. The V gene lost 3 bases and the J gene lost 7 bases, with 4 bases spanning the gap. In germline, CDR1 is DFQATT, CDR2 SNEGSKA (reference sequence). The length of the CDR3 is 10 residues. CDR3 region: CSARRNEQFF. The CDR3 nucleotides are TGCAGTGCTAGGAGGAATGAGCAGTTCTTC.

The DNA for the CDR3 is TGTGCCAGCAGCGTCACGGGACAGATAAGCTACGAGCAGTACTTC. Protein: CASSVTGQISYEQYF. The chain recombines TRBV11-2 with TRBJ2-7; TRBD1 aligns across 7 bases. CDR1 is SGHAT, CDR2 FQNNGV, per germline. The ends lost 5 bases at V and 3 bases at J; junction bases unmatched: 10. CDR3 length: 15 residues.

In its sample, this clone was seen a few times. V and J are TRBV9 and TRBJ2-3, with 7 positions matching TRBD2. Germline CDR1 reads SGDLS; CDR2 reads YYNGEE. This CDR3 is built from 15 residues. Unmatched junction bases numbered 11, after V lost 6 bases and J lost 4 bases. The CDR3, as DNA: TGTGCCAGCACCGCAGCGGGGTGGGGAGCAGATACGCAGTATTTT. This sequence encodes CASTAAGWGADTQYF.

This chain joins TRBV11-2 and TRBJ2-2; 9 bases are shared with TRBD1. Germline V gives CDR1 SGHAT, CDR2 FQNNGV. The CDR3 extends over 16 amino acids. J gave up 4 bases and V 1 base, and 4 bases lay outside the gene matches. The CDR3 region has the DNA TGTGCCAGCAGCTTAGTACAGGGGGCGGTCACCGGGGAGCTGTTTTTT. Translation: CASSLVQGAVTGELFF. The complete variable domain, with remaining parts taken from reference TRBV11-2 and TRBJ2-2, reads EAGVAQSPRYKIIEKRQSVAFWCNPISGHATLYWYQQILGQGPKLLIQFQNNGVVDDSQLPKDRFSAERLKGVDSTLKIQPAKLEDSAVYLCASSLVQGAVTGELFFGEGSRLTVL.

The chain combines TRBV6-6 with TRBJ1-4, with D maybe TRBD1 (6 bases). The CDR3 is 15 residues long. CDR1 and CDR2 from the germline V gene are MNHNY and SVGAGI (reference sequence). The V end was cut by 8 bases, the J end by 0 bases, with 13 bases between. As DNA, the CDR3 is TGTGCCAGCGGAAAGGGGACACCAACTAATGAAAAACTGTTTTTT. This gives the protein CASGKGTPTNEKLFF.

CDR3 sequence reads: CASSSGGTNEKLFF. The CDR3 coding sequence is TGCGCCAGCAGTTCAGGGGGTACTAATGAAAAACTGTTTTTT. The chain combines TRBV5-1 with TRBJ1-4, with 7 bases that match TRBD1. Germline V lookup: CDR1 SGHRS, CDR2 YFSETQ. The V segment lost 5 bases and the J segment 2 bases; nucleotides outside the gene matches: 3. The CDR3 totals 14 residues.

This clone was seen just once. The chain is built from TRBV11-3 and TRBJ1-4, with D unresolved. The CDR3 sequence is 14 residues long. Trimming pared 4 bases from V and 8 bases from J, leaving 14 bases between. Per the germline V gene, CDR1 is SGHNT and CDR2 is YENEEA. The CDR3 sequence: CASSYSGEGEKLFF. Written as DNA, the CDR3 is TGTGCCAGCAGCTACAGTGGAGAGGGCGAAAAACTGTTTTTT.

The genes are TRBV9 and TRBJ1-2, with D unclear. The CDR3 length is 14 residues. The germline V gene has CDR1 SGDLS and CDR2 YYNGEE. The V gene lost 4 bases and the J gene lost 1 base, with 11 bases spanning the gap. For the CDR3, the DNA is TGTGCCAGCAGCCCTGATGCAGATAACTATGGCTACACCTTC. This gives the protein CASSPDADNYGYTF.

The CDR3 nucleotides are TGCAGCGTGGCGACAGGGGGCGCAGGACACACTGAAGCTTTCTTT. It yields the protein CSVATGGAGHTEAFF. V is TRBV29-1 and J is TRBJ1-1; TRBD1 aligns across 10 bases. The CDR3 consists of 15 residues. The junction had 10 bases not matched to a gene; V was cut back by 6 bases and J by 3 bases. Germline CDR1 reads SQVTM; CDR2 reads ANQGSEA. The whole variable domain, remainder taken from reference TRBV29-1 and TRBJ1-1, is SAVISQKPSRDICQRGTSLTIQCQVDSQVTMMFWYRQQPGQSLTLIATANQGSEATYESGFVIDKFPISRPNLTFSTLTVSNMSPEDSSIYLCSVATGGAGHTEAFFGQGTRLTVV.